A selection of T cell receptor beta chains follows, all from one sample in a study of T-cell reconstitution after alpha-beta-depleted transplantation in children. Each CDR3 protein gets one entry after TCRdb re-called the PCR reads with MiXCR. The profile shows roughly 300,000 distinct CDR3 sequences, roughly 10% of them singletons. The specimen was peripheral blood, collected 180 days after TCRalphabeta/CD19-depleted stem cell transplant. All receptors come from a male patient between 2 and 15 years old who had a stem cell transplant for chronic granulomatous disease, so the T cells may come from the graft donor. Each CDR3 is given with its conserved first and last residue. A D gene is named only where the DNA matches it firmly. Only part of the rows carry a size: once, few, many, or a class if the clone is expanded.

many | . | TRBJ2-3 | TRBV20-1 | TGCAGTGCTAGAGATAGTAGCGCATACACAGATACGCAGTATTTT | CSARDSSAYTDTQYF
many | . | TRBJ2-7 | TRBV20-1 | TGCAGTGCCGCCACCGATGGTTACGAGCAGTACTTC | CSAATDGYEQYF
many | . | TRBJ1-4 | TRBV7-2 | TGTGCCAGCAGCTTGGACTCCACTAATGAAAAACTGTTTTTT | CASSLDSTNEKLFF
. | TRBD1 | TRBJ1-6 | TRBV7-9 | TGTTCCAGCAGCCCCACCCCAGGGGGTTCACCCCTCCACTTT | CSSSPTPGGSPLHF
many | . | TRBJ1-6 | TRBV12-3/TRBV12-4 | TGTGCCAGCAGCCCCCTCGGGAAGTATAATTCACCCCTCCACTTT | CASSPLGKYNSPLHF
many | TRBD2 | TRBJ2-6 | TRBV4-1 | TGCGCCAGCAGCCAATCTCTAGCGGGGGGTTCTGGGGCCAACGTCCTGACTTTC | CASSQSLAGGSGANVLTF
many | . | TRBJ1-1 | TRBV7-2 | TGTGCCAGCAGCTTAATTCAACAGGGACGACTGGGCACTGAAGCTTTCTTT | CASSLIQQGRLGTEAFF
. | . | TRBJ1-4 | TRBV2 | TGTACCTTCTGTTTAAGCCCGGCCGGGAATGAAAAACTGTTTTTT | CTFCLSPAGNEKLFF
once | TRBD2 | TRBJ2-3 | TRBV3-1 | TGTGCCAGCAGCAAATTAGCGGGGGAGAGAGATACGCAGTATTTT | CASSKLAGERDTQYF
once | . | TRBJ1-1 | TRBV19 | TGTGCCAGTAGTGCGACAGCGTGGACTGAAGCTTTCTTT | CASSATAWTEAFF